A single sample is the source of the 2 T cell receptor beta chains below, sequenced in a study of monozygotic twins with inflammatory bowel disease. TCRdb processed the 5' RACE reads again and assigns one entry to each CDR3 protein, with no DNA. The sample has under 200,000 distinct CDR3 sequences. Sequences were obtained from blood. All receptors derive from a human donor with ulcerative colitis or Crohn's disease, or a healthy co-twin of an affected twin (not recorded which).

The J gene is TRBJ1-3, the V gene TRBV27; TCRdb lists TRBD1, though no DNA is available to test this call. CDR1 is MNHEY and CDR2 is SMNVEV in the germline V gene (reference sequence). This CDR3 comprises 14 residues. This CDR3 is CASSLGGGGNTIYF.

The chain is built from TRBV6-2 or TRBV6-3 and TRBJ2-5; the D gene TCRdb calls, TRBD2, cannot be checked with no DNA. CDR1 and CDR2 (germline): MNHEY, SVGEGT. The length of the CDR3 is 16 residues. The CDR3 loop is CASSYLRREEKETQYF.